A selection of T cell receptor beta chains follows, all from one sample in a study of CD8 T cells in Susac syndrome. TCRdb processed the immunoSEQ multiplex PCR reads anew with MiXCR; each CDR3 protein has one entry. The data hold 150,000 to 200,000 distinct CDR3 sequences, with 94% observed a single time. Material for sequencing was CD4+ T cells from PBMCs. These TCRs come from a human donor with multiple sclerosis. Each CDR3 is given with its conserved first and last residue. D genes are given only for firm matches. For some rows the clone size is stated as once, few or many, or as a class when expanded; others skip it.

TRBJ2-2	.	.	TRBV4-2	TGTGCCAGCAGCCCTCCCTCTAGCGACGGAGGGACCGGGGAGCTGTTTTTT	CASSPPSSDGGTGELFF
TRBJ1-5	.	TRBD1	TRBV7-9	TGTGCCAGCAGCCTAACAGGGGCAAGGGCTCAGCCCCAGCATTTT	CASSLTGARAQPQHF
TRBJ2-5	.	TRBD2	TRBV7-9	TGTGCCAGCAGCTTAGGACTAGCGGGAGGAGGGAAGACCCAGTACTTC	CASSLGLAGGGKTQYF
TRBJ1-4	.	.	TRBV29-1	TGCAGCGTTGCTGGCGCAAGAGGGAATGAAAAACTGTTTTTT	CSVAGARGNEKLFF
TRBJ1-2	.	.	TRBV21-1	TGTGCCAGCAGGGGAACTCAGGGGGCTTATAGCTACACCTTC	CASRGTQGAYSYTF
TRBJ1-2	once	TRBD1	TRBV30	TGTGCCTGGAGTTACAGGGGCTATGGCTACACCTTC	CAWSYRGYGYTF
TRBJ1-2	once	.	TRBV10-3	TGTGCCATCAGACTGAACTATGGCTACACCTTC	CAIRLNYGYTF
TRBJ1-3	.	.	TRBV30	TGTGCCTGGAGTGTACAGCTAGTCTCTGGAAACACCATATATTTT	CAWSVQLVSGNTIYF
TRBJ2-1	.	.	TRBV10-1	TGCGCCAGCAGTGAGTGGCTCATCGAAGGCAATGAGCAGTTCTTC	CASSEWLIEGNEQFF
TRBJ2-1	.	.	TRBV29-1	TGCAGCGTCGGAGGACAGAATGAGCAGTTCTTC	CSVGGQNEQFF
TRBJ1-4	.	.	TRBV30	TGTGCCTGGAGTATGAATGAAAAACTGTTTTTT	CAWSMNEKLFF
TRBJ2-5	once	.	TRBV6-5	TGTGCCAGCAGTTACGGGGTTAGCAATTGGCGAGAGACCCAGTACTTC	CASSYGVSNWRETQYF
TRBJ2-7	.	.	TRBV7-2	TGTGCCAGCAGCTTCCGGCGGGACTCCTACGAGCAGTACTTC	CASSFRRDSYEQYF
TRBJ1-5	.	.	TRBV5-1	TGCGCCAGCAGCTTGGCCCCTATGACAGTCAATCAGCCCCAGCATTTT	CASSLAPMTVNQPQHF
TRBJ1-2	.	.	TRBV7-8	TGTGCCAGCAGCACCTTATTGGGGACGGATGGCTACACCTTC	CASSTLLGTDGYTF
TRBJ1-2	.	.	TRBV6-5	TGTGCCACCCACCCCCCCGGAGGCTATGGCTACACCTTC	CATHPPGGYGYTF
TRBJ1-1	.	.	TRBV5-1	TGCGCCAGCAGCCCCTCCCCAACGGCCCGGGGCACTGAAGCTTTCTTT	CASSPSPTARGTEAFF
TRBJ2-1	once	.	TRBV28	TGTGCCAGCAGTTACCCGGGTGAGCAGTTCTTC	CASSYPGEQFF
TRBJ2-7	.	.	TRBV12-3/TRBV12-4	TGTGCCAGCAGTTTACATGGTTCCGAGCAGTACTTC	CASSLHGSEQYF
TRBJ2-7	.	.	TRBV5-1	TGCGCCAGCAGCTTTTCGACAGCTGCCTACGAGCAGTACTTC	CASSFSTAAYEQYF
TRBJ2-5	.	.	TRBV29-1	TGCAGCGTTGAAGATCATAGGCAAGAGACCCAGTACTTC	CSVEDHRQETQYF
TRBJ2-5	.	.	TRBV9	TGTGCCAGCAGCGTAATGACCGAAGAGACCCAGTACTTC	CASSVMTEETQYF